The clone carrying this T cell receptor beta chain was observed at least ten times. Its antigen is currently unknown. These data are taken from a study of T cells after yellow fever vaccination. About the research overall: Libraries from low-cell-number fractions were prepared with the SMART-Seq v4 Ultra Low Input RNA kit. Study-wide points: The study noted that FACS-sorted repertoires could contain abundant clonotypes contaminating from the bulk population. After the booster, about 95% of CD4 and about nine tenths of CD8 primary-response clones were re-detected.

The CDR3 length is 15 residues. From germline, CDR1 is SGHTA and CDR2 FQGTGA. V was cut by 5 bases and J by 6 bases, with 17 bases left in between. TCRdb passed the 5' RACE reads through MiXCR, listing each CDR3 protein once. This table has about 150,000 distinct CDR3 sequences, 6.6% appearing once. The clonotype originates from a man aged 25 to 40 who received the YFV17D yellow fever vaccine. The V gene is TRBV7-3, the J gene TRBJ2-1; weak D call: TRBD2 (6 bases). The sequences come from CD4+ T cells sorted from PBMCs, collected 10 days after the yellow fever booster vaccination. The DNA of the CDR3 is TGTGCCAGCAGCCCCTCCGGGACTGAGGGCAATGAGCAGTTCTTC. Its translation: CASSPSGTEGNEQFF.